A single sample gave rise to the 15 T cell receptor beta chains below, sequenced in a study of CD8 T cells in ankylosing spondylitis. Study observations and caveats: Made up of roughly 8 highly homologous variants, a TCR beta motif appeared characteristic of ankylosing spondylitis blood.

Their antigen targets remain unknown. TCRdb reprocessed the 5' RACE reads via MiXCR and lists one record per CDR3 protein. The sample lists approximately 500,000 distinct CDR3 sequences, roughly an eighth occurring once. Sequenced input: blood, either unsorted or a sorted T cell fraction (not recorded which). The receptors were gathered from a male donor with ankylosing spondylitis.

This clonotype was detected only a few times. The gene calls are TRBV2 and TRBJ2-5; no clear D. CDR3 length equals 12 residues. V was shortened by 4 bases and J by 5 bases, with 8 bases between the two germline ends. Germline CDR1 and CDR2: SNHLY and FYNNEI. CDR3 loop: CASSVQGETQYF. CDR3 coding DNA: TGTGCCAGCAGTGTCCAAGGGGAGACCCAGTACTTC.

V is TRBV27 and J is TRBJ2-5; 8 nucleotides match TRBD1. The CDR3 runs to 15 residues. Per germline, CDR1 MNHEY and CDR2 SMNVEV (reference sequence). The V gene end was trimmed by 2 bases and the J gene end by 5 bases; junction bases not matched to a gene: 7. CDR3 nucleotide sequence: TGTGCCAGCAGTTTAGACCCAGGGGGCCGGGAGACCCAGTACTTC. Translation gives CASSLDPGGRETQYF.

In its sample, this clonotype was seen many times. V and J are TRBV5-1 and TRBJ2-1, with 11 nucleotides matching TRBD2. This CDR3 has 14 residues. Per germline, CDR1 SGHRS and CDR2 YFSETQ. V shed 1 base and J 6 bases; nucleotides not matched to a gene: 0. The CDR3, as DNA: TGCGCCAGCAGCTTGACTAGCGGGAGCAATGAGCAGTTCTTC. Its protein is CASSLTSGSNEQFF.

The sample holds a few counts of this clonotype. This chain connects TRBV20-1 to TRBJ1-2; 7 bases align to TRBD1. The J segment lost 1 base and the V segment lost 6 bases, leaving 8 bases of the junction unmatched. The CDR3 extends over 14 amino acids. Germline V CDR1 and CDR2: DFQATT, SNEGSKA (reference sequence). The CDR3 reads CSAFRDSNNYGYTF. The DNA of the CDR3 is TGCAGTGCGTTCCGGGACAGTAATAACTATGGCTACACCTTC.

The table lists this clonotype with a few counts. This rearrangement joins TRBV3-1 to TRBJ2-7; D may be TRBD1 or TRBD2 (5 bases each). Looked up from germline, CDR1 is LGHDT and CDR2 is YNNKEL (reference sequence). This CDR3 contains 14 residues. V was shortened by 2 bases and J by 11 bases, with 19 bases between the two germline ends. In nucleotides, the CDR3 is TGTGCCAGCAGCCAACAACCGGGACCTCCGCGGAAGTACTTC. Translation: CASSQQPGPPRKYF.

This clonotype was detected only a few times. The chain joins TRBV5-1 to TRBJ2-5; TRBD1 matches at 10 bases. With 6 bases clipped from V and 5 bases from J, the junction kept 7 bases outside the gene matches. The CDR3 loop spans 14 amino acids. CDR1 is SGHRS, CDR2 YFSETQ, per germline. The CDR3 loop is CASTRTGGRETQYF. The CDR3, as DNA: TGCGCCAGCACGCGGACAGGGGGTAGGGAGACCCAGTACTTC. Drawing the rest from reference TRBV5-1 and TRBJ2-5, the complete variable domain is KAGVTQTPRYLIKTRGQQVTLSCSPISGHRSVSWYQQTPGQGLQFLFEYFSETQRNKGNFPGRFSGRQFSNSRSEMNVSTLELGDSALYLCASTRTGGRETQYFGPGTRLLVL.

This clonotype was found a few times. This chain joins TRBV6-1 and TRBJ1-1; tentatively, D is TRBD1 (6 bases). Trimming removed 3 bases at V and 3 bases at J, with 11 bases between. The CDR3 is 14 amino acids. Germline-derived CDR1 and CDR2 are MNHNS and SASEGT. DNA for the CDR3: TGTGCCAGCAGTGAGGACAGATTCTACACTGAAGCTTTCTTT. Its translation: CASSEDRFYTEAFF.

The genes are TRBV11-2 and TRBJ2-1, with unresolved D. The V end was cut by 5 bases, the J end by 4 bases, with 9 bases between. In germline, CDR1 is SGHAT, CDR2 FQNNGV. CDR3 length: 13 residues. CDR3 residues: CASSVTVYNEQFF. DNA of the CDR3: TGTGCCAGCAGCGTCACAGTTTACAATGAGCAGTTCTTC.

The V gene is TRBV12-3 or TRBV12-4, the J gene TRBJ1-1, with TRBD1 as a possible D gene (6 bases). Trimming removed 3 bases from V and 7 bases from J, with 15 bases in between. This CDR3 spans 14 amino acids. The CDR3 here is CASSLRQGNGEAFF. The CDR3 DNA sequence: TGTGCCAGCAGTTTGAGGCAGGGGAACGGTGAAGCTTTCTTT.

The chain employs TRBV7-8 and TRBJ2-3, with D perhaps matching TRBD1 (7 bases). Between the trimmed V and J ends, which lost 0 bases and 2 bases, there was a span of 15 bases. Germline CDR1 SGHVS, CDR2 FQNEAQ. The CDR3 sequence is 17 residues long. The CDR3 here is CASSLAQGGYSTDTQYF. The CDR3 DNA sequence: TGTGCCAGCAGCTTAGCGCAGGGGGGCTACTCCACAGATACGCAGTATTTT.

This clonotype was seen a handful of times. The chain combines TRBV2 with TRBJ2-7; D not resolved. Germline CDR1 reads SNHLY; CDR2 reads FYNNEI. The CDR3 runs 13 residues. Trimming pared 1 base from V and 6 bases from J, leaving 10 bases between. In DNA form, the CDR3 reads TGTGCCAGCAGTGAAGAAATGCAAGGCGAGCAGTACGTC. Amino acids: CASSEEMQGEQYV.

This clonotype was detected many times. V usage is TRBV5-1 and J usage is TRBJ2-2; the D call may be TRBD1 or TRBD2 (5 bases each). CDR1 is SGHRS, CDR2 YFSETQ, per germline. The CDR3 runs 16 residues. Trimming stripped 4 bases from V and 4 bases from J, with 17 bases between. The CDR3 loop is CASSLGPSGSTGELFF. CDR3 sequence (DNA): TGCGCCAGCAGCCTGGGACCAAGTGGTAGCACCGGGGAGCTGTTTTTT.

This clonotype came up many times. The chain recombines TRBV12-3 or TRBV12-4 with TRBJ2-7; D remains unclear. The CDR3 covers 13 residues. V was trimmed by 3 bases and J by 3 bases, leaving 9 bases between them. DNA for the CDR3: TGTGCCAGCAGTTTGATGAAGGGCTACGAGCAGTACTTC. Encoded protein: CASSLMKGYEQYF.

The CDR3 sequence is CASSQDPGPSYEQYF. CDR3 sequence (DNA): TGTGCCAGCAGCCAAGATCCAGGGCCCTCCTACGAGCAGTACTTC. The chain is built from TRBV5-4 and TRBJ2-7, with D perhaps TRBD1 (5 bases). V was clipped by 4 bases and J by 0 bases, with 14 bases between them. CDR1 is SGHNT, CDR2 YYREEE, per germline (reference sequence). The CDR3 has 15 residues. The full variable domain, with the rest looked up from reference TRBV5-4 and TRBJ2-7, is ETGVTQSPTHLIKTRGQQVTLRCSSQSGHNTVSWYQQALGQGPQFIFQYYREEENGRGNFPPRFSGLQFPNYSSELNVNALELDDSALYLCASSQDPGPSYEQYFGPGTRLTVT.

This clonotype was seen a few times. V gene TRBV12-3 or TRBV12-4 combines with J gene TRBJ2-1, with 9 bases matching TRBD2. The CDR3 length is 13 residues. Trimming took 8 bases from V and 5 from J; bases not matched to a gene: 4. Here the CDR3 DNA reads TGTGCCAGCGGGGAGCGGGAGGACAATGAGCAGTTCTTC. Translated: CASGEREDNEQFF.